This entry lists 5 T cell receptor beta chains sequenced from one sample in a study of cytomegalovirus exposure and HLA in healthy donors. The PCR contained 60 Vbeta and 13 Jbeta primers. Sequencing was performed with immunoSEQ multiplex PCR; in TCRdb, only in-frame clones are kept and a portion is missing. The sample holds about 170,000 clones, over 80% seen once. Sequencing was performed on PBMCs. Every receptor here comes from a male donor in good health and CMV-seronegative.

The chain couples TRBV14 to TRBJ1-6; D may be TRBD1 (5 bases). Germline V gives CDR1 SGHDN, CDR2 FVKESK. The V end lost 2 bases, the J end lost 3 bases, and 14 bases lay between the germline ends. This CDR3 has 17 amino acids. In DNA form, the CDR3 reads TGTGCCAGCAGCCAAAAATGGGGCAGCAACTATAATTCACCCCTCCACTTT. Translating gives CASSQKWGSNYNSPLHF.

The chain has TRBV9 and TRBJ2-7, with 7 bases identical to TRBD2. The CDR3 has 15 residues. The V gene's germline CDR1 is SGDLS and CDR2 YYNGEE. V gave up 0 bases and J gave up 0 bases; unmatched junction bases: 3. CDR3 region: CASSVALADSYEQYF. The CDR3 DNA sequence: TGTGCCAGCAGCGTAGCGCTAGCGGACTCCTACGAGCAGTACTTC.

V gene TRBV6-6 combines with J gene TRBJ2-3, with TRBD2 matching over 13 bases. The V segment lost 6 bases and the J segment 8 bases; nucleotides outside the gene matches: 8. CDR1 MNHNY and CDR2 SVGAGI come from the germline V gene (reference sequence). This CDR3 spans 15 amino acids. The chain's CDR3 is CASRPTSGGDGTQYF. In nucleotides, the CDR3 is TGTGCCAGCAGACCAACTAGCGGGGGGGATGGTACGCAGTATTTT.

This clone was seen only once. V is TRBV6-1 and J is TRBJ1-3; maybe TRBD1 (6 bases). V lost 2 bases to trimming and J lost 0 bases, with 20 bases between them. This CDR3 contains 19 residues. Germline assignment: CDR1 MNHNS and CDR2 SASEGT. CDR3 nucleotides: TGTGCCAGCAGTGAAACAAGAGGGTCAGGGGACCTCTCTGGAAACACCATATATTTT. It is translated as CASSETRGSGDLSGNTIYF.

The chain has TRBV10-3 and TRBJ2-2, with D perhaps matching TRBD1 (5 bases). Trimming removed 10 bases at V and 6 bases at J, with 18 bases between. The CDR3 spans 14 residues. Germline V lookup: CDR1 ENHRY, CDR2 SYGVKD. DNA of the CDR3: TGTGCCAGCCACCCAGGGTATCGCGCCGGGGAGCTGTTTTTT. Encoded protein: CASHPGYRAGELFF.